These T cell receptor beta chains were read from a single sample in a study of neurological immune-mediated disorders. A single record per CDR3 protein comes from TCRdb applying MiXCR to the 5' RACE reads. The table records roughly 98,000 distinct CDR3 sequences, 13% of them present only once. The specimen was PBMCs. The receptors were sampled from a female donor with HTLV-1-associated myelopathy (HAM/TSP). The CDR3 runs from the conserved cysteine through the conserved F or W. Each record gives: V gene, J gene, D gene, clone size, CDR3 DNA, CDR3 protein. The D gene is left open where the match is weak. Not all rows give a size; the values are once, few, many and, for expanded clones, a class.

TRBV5-1	TRBJ2-2	NA	many	TGCGCCAGCAGCTTGGAAGGGGGGACGAACACCGGGGAGCTGTTTTTT	CASSLEGGTNTGELFF
TRBV5-1	TRBJ2-1	TRBD1	many	TGCGCCAGCAGCCTACAGGACAGGGGAGGGAATGAGCAGTTCTTC	CASSLQDRGGNEQFF
TRBV12-3/TRBV12-4	TRBJ2-7	TRBD2	many	TGTGCCAGCAGTGGTGAGGCGAGCGGGGGATCGTACGAGCAGTACTTC	CASSGEASGGSYEQYF
TRBV15	TRBJ2-3	NA	many	TGTGCCACCAGCGGACCGATCACAGATACGCAGTATTTT	CATSGPITDTQYF
TRBV28	TRBJ1-2	NA	many	TGTGCCAGCAGTTTCGTGAGGAGCTCGGGCTACACCTTC	CASSFVRSSGYTF
TRBV20-1	TRBJ2-5	NA	many	TGCAGTGCAGGACAAGAGACCCAGTACTTC	CSAGQETQYF
TRBV12-5	TRBJ2-1	NA	many	TGTGCTAGTGGTTTGTCCGCTGTTTATGAGCAGTTCTTC	CASGLSAVYEQFF
TRBV29-1	TRBJ1-2	TRBD1	NA	TGCAGCGTTGATTCCCAGGGGGACTATGGCTACACCTTC	CSVDSQGDYGYTF
TRBV5-1	TRBJ2-7	TRBD1	many	TGCGCCAGCAGCCAAGGGACAGTGGGCTACGAGCAGTACTTC	CASSQGTVGYEQYF
TRBV20-1	TRBJ2-5	TRBD1	many	TGCAGTGCTAGATCCACAGGGGGCGCGGAGACCCAGTACTTC	CSARSTGGAETQYF
TRBV5-6	TRBJ2-7	TRBD2	few	TGTGCCAGCAGCTTCCCGGGACTAGCGTCTGGCGAGCAGTACTTC	CASSFPGLASGEQYF
TRBV29-1	TRBJ2-7	TRBD1	few	TGCAGCGTTGTGGCCGACAGGGGATACGAGCAGTACTTC	CSVVADRGYEQYF
TRBV12-3/TRBV12-4	TRBJ2-1	NA	many	TGTGCCAGCAGTAGGGGATCTAAGGACAATGAGCAGTTCTTC	CASSRGSKDNEQFF
TRBV5-1	TRBJ2-7	NA	many	TGCGCCAGCAGCTTTACGACAGGTCACTCCTACGAGCAGTACTTC	CASSFTTGHSYEQYF
TRBV14	TRBJ2-1	NA	NA	TGTGCCAGCATCCAAGCGGTCGGTGGGTATGAGCAGTTCTTC	CASIQAVGGYEQFF
TRBV20-1	TRBJ2-6	TRBD2	NA	TGCAGTGCACCCCCAGGTGGGGAGGGCAACGTCCTGACTTTC	CSAPPGGEGNVLTF
TRBV5-1	TRBJ2-5	TRBD2	NA	TGCGCCAGCAGCTTGATCGGGAGTACGGGAGGGACCCAGTACTTC	CASSLIGSTGGTQYF
TRBV5-1	TRBJ2-3	TRBD2	many	TGCGCCAGCAGCTTGGCTAGCGGGGGAGATACGCAGTATTTT	CASSLASGGDTQYF
TRBV21-1	TRBJ1-5	NA	many	TGTGCCAGCAGCAAAGACGGGGACAGGGGCCCCTATAGCAATCAGCCCCAGCATTTT	CASSKDGDRGPYSNQPQHF
TRBV5-1	TRBJ2-3	TRBD1	many	TGCGCCAGCAGCCCGGGACAGAACACAGATACGCAGTATTTT	CASSPGQNTDTQYF
TRBV12-3/TRBV12-4	TRBJ2-7	TRBD1	few	TGTGCCAGCAGTCAGGGGCTAGACCGGGACAGGCCCCCCTACGAGCAGTACTTC	CASSQGLDRDRPPYEQYF
TRBV5-6	TRBJ2-1	NA	many	TGTGCCAGCAGCCTGGATATGGGCCCTTACAATGAGCAGTTCTTC	CASSLDMGPYNEQFF
TRBV20-1	TRBJ2-1	NA	many	TGCAGTGCTAGCGAGGGGGGCTACAATGAGCAGTTCTTC	CSASEGGYNEQFF
TRBV5-1	TRBJ2-2	TRBD1	many	TGCGCCAGCAGCTCCATCGGACAGGGGAGTATGGCCGGGGAGCTGTTTTTT	CASSSIGQGSMAGELFF
TRBV6-5	TRBJ2-7	NA	NA	TGTGCCAGCAGTTACGGTGAAGGAGACTACGAGCAGTACTTC	CASSYGEGDYEQYF
TRBV2	TRBJ2-3	TRBD2	many	TGTGCCAGCAGTGATCGACTAGCGGGGGTAGATACGCAGTATTTT	CASSDRLAGVDTQYF
TRBV21-1	TRBJ2-7	NA	many	TGTGCCAGCGGTGAGGGACGGCCGCCGGTGGACGAGCAGTACTTC	CASGEGRPPVDEQYF
TRBV5-5	TRBJ1-2	NA	many	TGTGCCAGCAGCTTGGGACAGTATGGCTACACCTTC	CASSLGQYGYTF
TRBV20-1	TRBJ1-5	NA	many	TGCAGTGCTAGCTACGGCAATCAGCCCCAGCATTTT	CSASYGNQPQHF
TRBV3-1	TRBJ2-7	NA	many	TGTGCCAGCAGCCAGTCGGGTTACGAGCAGTACTTC	CASSQSGYEQYF
TRBV20-1	TRBJ2-5	TRBD2	NA	TGCAGTGCGGTGGGAGTAGCGGGTCAAGAGACCCAGTACTTC	CSAVGVAGQETQYF